One sample yielded the 28 T cell receptor beta chains listed below, sequenced in a study of regulatory T cells in long-lasting Graves disease. CDR3-region Arm-PCR and iRepertoire HTBI primers produced the TCR beta libraries. TCRdb re-derived calls from the multiplex PCR reads in MiXCR, one entry per CDR3 protein. The data contain a few hundred thousand distinct CDR3 sequences, roughly 24% of them singletons. Indicated time point: persistent/refractory GD, antithyroid drugs over 5 years with positive TRAb. TCR sequences were obtained from RNA taken from PBMCs. The sequencing used peripheral blood mononuclear cells (PBMCs), collected when the disease was refractory, from a patient treated with antithyroid drugs. The receptors here all came from a woman in her 40s with Graves disease.

This clonotype has more than one count but fewer than ten. The chain links TRBV11-2 to TRBJ1-3; the D is unclear. Germline V gene data show CDR1 as SGHAT and CDR2 as FQNNGV. V dropped 6 bases and J dropped 1 base, with 7 bases sitting between them. The CDR3 is made up of 13 amino acids. CDR3 in DNA: TGTGCCAGCAGTGTGGGTTCTGGAAACACCATATATTTT. It translates to CASSVGSGNTIYF.

This clonotype was recorded many times. V and J are TRBV15 and TRBJ2-7, with no clear D. The V and J ends lost 0 bases and 5 bases respectively, with 8 bases between them. This CDR3 has 13 residues. The germline V gene encodes CDR1 LNHNV and CDR2 YYDKDF (reference sequence). The CDR3 spells CATSRDVGHEQYF. DNA of the CDR3: TGTGCCACCAGCAGAGATGTGGGTCACGAGCAGTACTTC.

The V call is TRBV16, the J call TRBJ2-7; D call uncertain. This CDR3 has 13 residues. The V end was cut by 0 bases, the J end by 11 bases, with 14 bases between. The germline gives CDR1 KGHSY, CDR2 FQNENV. CDR3 in amino acids: CASSQSVAVGEYF. CDR3 sequence (DNA): TGTGCCAGCAGCCAATCGGTCGCCGTTGGAGAGTACTTC.

Many counts were recorded for this clonotype. The chain joins TRBV28 to TRBJ2-7, with 7 bases identical to TRBD2. J gave up 2 bases and V 2 bases, and 6 bases lay outside the gene matches. The CDR3 spans 15 residues. CDR1 and CDR2 from the germline V gene are MDHEN and SYDVKM. The CDR3 sequence is CASSLDPAGTYEQYF. CDR3 nucleotides: TGTGCCAGCAGTTTAGATCCAGCGGGAACCTACGAGCAGTACTTC.

This chain uses TRBV25-1 with TRBJ1-1; D unclear. Trimming removed 8 bases from V and 1 base from J, with 11 bases in between. Germline assignment: CDR1 MGHDK and CDR2 SYGVNS. This CDR3 contains 13 residues. DNA for the CDR3: TGTGCCAGCGCCCCGGACCCGAACACTGAAGCTTTCTTT. It encodes CASAPDPNTEAFF.

This clonotype was seen at least ten times. The V and J genes are TRBV12-3 or TRBV12-4 and TRBJ2-2; maybe TRBD1 (5 bases). The CDR3 runs 14 residues. V gave up 3 bases and J gave up 3 bases, with 8 bases separating them. CDR3 sequence reads: CASSFGHHTGELFF. CDR3 sequence (DNA): TGTGCCAGCAGTTTCGGACATCACACCGGGGAGCTGTTTTTT.

The chain uses TRBV9 and TRBJ2-7, with 7 positions matching TRBD1. The germline V gene encodes CDR1 SGDLS and CDR2 YYNGEE. Germline trimming cut 1 base from V and 5 bases from J; bases unmatched to any gene: 9. The CDR3 runs to 15 residues. CDR3: CASSVRQGRSDEQYF. CDR3 sequence (DNA): TGTGCCAGCAGCGTAAGACAGGGCAGGAGCGACGAGCAGTACTTC.

V and J are TRBV28 and TRBJ2-1, with D perhaps TRBD1 (6 bases). The CDR3 covers 16 residues. Trimming pared 6 bases from V and 4 bases from J, leaving 19 bases between. Germline lookup yields CDR1 MDHEN and CDR2 SYDVKM. The DNA of the CDR3 is TGTGCCAGCAGCCTTATAAGACAGGCGAGATACAATGAGCAGTTCTTC. Translation gives CASSLIRQARYNEQFF.

This clonotype was picked up many times. This rearrangement joins TRBV5-5 to TRBJ2-2; D is undetermined. The V end was cut by 4 bases, the J end by 1 base, with 8 bases between. This CDR3 spans 14 amino acids. Germline-derived CDR1 and CDR2 are SGHKS and YYEKEE (reference sequence). This chain's CDR3 is CASSGSGNTGELFF. The CDR3 DNA reads TGTGCCAGCAGCGGGTCGGGGAACACCGGGGAGCTGTTTTTT. Complete variable domain (other parts from reference TRBV5-5 and TRBJ2-2): DAGVTQSPTHLIKTRGQQVTLRCSPISGHKSVSWYQQVLGQGPQFIFQYYEKEERGRGNFPDRFSARQFPNYSSELNVNALLLGDSALYLCASSGSGNTGELFFGEGSRLTVL.

In its sample, this clonotype was seen many times. This sequence joins TRBV20-1 and TRBJ1-1; a possible D gene is TRBD1 (5 bases). Trimming stripped 2 bases from V and 8 bases from J, with 9 bases between. This CDR3 has 11 residues. CDR1 is DFQATT, CDR2 SNEGSKA, per germline (reference sequence). CDR3 sequence (DNA): TGCAGTGCTAGAAACAGGCGGGAAGCTTTCTTT. Protein sequence: CSARNRREAFF.

The table lists this clonotype with a count of one. This may be a read error, as it is one base from a much larger clone. The V gene is TRBV9, the J gene TRBJ1-6, with D possibly being TRBD1 (5 bases). Germline V gene lookup returns CDR1 SGDLS and CDR2 YYNGEE. This CDR3 is built from 16 residues. The germline V and J ends were trimmed by 1 base and 9 bases, with 17 bases remaining between them. Written as DNA, the CDR3 is TGTGCCAGCAGCGTATTGCCGGGGACGGCAGCTTCACCCCTCCACTTT. Its protein is CASSVLPGTAASPLHF.

This clonotype has only a few counts. The V call is TRBV6-2 or TRBV6-3, the J call TRBJ2-7, with D possibly called TRBD1 or TRBD2 (5 bases each). Germline CDR1 and CDR2: MNHEY and SVGEGT. The length of the CDR3 is 15 residues. V was clipped by 4 bases and J by 0 bases, with 13 bases between them. The CDR3 spells CASSLGPHGSYEQYF. The CDR3 nucleotides are TGTGCCAGCAGTTTGGGACCGCACGGCTCCTACGAGCAGTACTTC.

This chain joins TRBV6-5 and TRBJ2-3, with D possibly TRBD2 on 6 matching bases. The length of the CDR3 is 13 residues. The germline V gene encodes CDR1 MNHEY and CDR2 SVGAGI. With 2 bases removed from V and 7 bases from J, the gap between germline ends came to 10 bases. The CDR3 here is CASSYGGSHTQYF. The CDR3 region has the DNA TGTGCCAGCAGTTACGGGGGGAGTCATACGCAGTATTTT.

This rearrangement joins TRBV18 to TRBJ1-1; 8 positions agree with TRBD1. The CDR3 contains 13 residues. From germline, CDR1 is KGHSH and CDR2 LQKENI. The V gene end was trimmed by 3 bases and the J gene end by 11 bases; junction bases not matched to a gene: 8. CDR3 sequence reads: CASSPGQGETAFF. The CDR3 DNA reads TGTGCCAGCTCACCCGGACAGGGCGAAACGGCTTTCTTT.

This clonotype has a count of ten or more. The chain uses TRBV28 and TRBJ2-7, with TRBD2 matching 11 bases. CDR3 length: 15 amino acids. Germline assignment: CDR1 MDHEN and CDR2 SYDVKM. V lost 6 bases to trimming and J lost 3 bases; unmatched junction nucleotides: 7. As DNA, the CDR3 is TGTGCCAGCAGCCTACTAGCGGGAGACAGCTACGAGCAGTACTTC. Protein: CASSLLAGDSYEQYF. The full variable domain, with the rest looked up from reference TRBV28 and TRBJ2-7, is DVKVTQSSRYLVKRTGEKVFLECVQDMDHENMFWYRQDPGLGLRLIYFSYDVKMKEKGDIPEGYSVSREKKERFSLILESASTNQTSMYLCASSLLAGDSYEQYFGPGTRLTVT.

There are a few counts of this clonotype. The J gene is TRBJ1-5, the V gene TRBV19; perhaps TRBD1 as D (5 bases). V lost 2 bases and J lost 0, with 17 bases in between. CDR1 is LNHDA, CDR2 SQIVND, per germline (reference sequence). The CDR3 has 18 residues. The CDR3 sequence is CASSILWIGAISNQPQHF. The CDR3 bases are TGTGCCAGTAGTATATTATGGATCGGGGCTATTAGCAATCAGCCCCAGCATTTT.

This clonotype came up a few times. The chain combines TRBV27 with TRBJ2-2; TRBD1 is a possible D gene (7 bases). The CDR3 is 15 residues long. Germline CDR1 reads MNHEY; CDR2 reads SMNVEV (reference sequence). The V and J ends lost 2 bases and 6 bases respectively, with 13 bases between them. Here the CDR3 DNA reads TGTGCCAGCAGTTTACGCCAGGGGGGTGCCGGGGAGCTGTTTTTT. It codes for CASSLRQGGAGELFF.

This clonotype was observed at least ten times. The V gene is TRBV3-1, the J gene TRBJ2-5; perhaps TRBD1 as D (5 bases). Per the germline V gene, CDR1 is LGHDT and CDR2 is YNNKEL (reference sequence). V was clipped by 5 bases and J by 5 bases, with 12 bases between them. The CDR3 is made up of 13 amino acids. The CDR3 region is CASSKGVVETQYF. CDR3 DNA sequence: TGTGCCAGCAGCAAAGGGGTCGTCGAGACCCAGTACTTC.

This chain uses TRBV5-1 with TRBJ2-3, with TRBD2 as a possible D gene (5 bases). Germline V lookup: CDR1 SGHRS, CDR2 YFSETQ. The V end was cut by 0 bases, the J end by 4 bases, with 9 bases between. The CDR3 sequence is 14 residues long. The CDR3 is CASSLGGVSDTQYF. Here the CDR3 DNA reads TGCGCCAGCAGCTTGGGGGGAGTCTCAGATACGCAGTATTTT.

In this sample, this clonotype turned up many times. The rearrangement links TRBV28 to TRBJ2-7; TRBD2 agrees at 9 bases. This CDR3 is built from 14 residues. The ends lost 2 bases at V and 4 bases at J; junction bases unmatched: 3. The germline gives CDR1 MDHEN, CDR2 SYDVKM. CDR3 coding DNA: TGTGCCAGCAGTTTACTAGCGGGACCGTACGAGCAGTACTTC. Amino acid sequence: CASSLLAGPYEQYF.

This clonotype was found many times. The chain uses TRBV11-2 and TRBJ2-7; either TRBD1 or TRBD2 may fit D (5 bases each). Deletions cut 1 base from V and 6 bases from J, with 10 bases between. In germline, CDR1 is SGHAT, CDR2 FQNNGV. This CDR3 has 13 amino acids. CDR3 DNA: TGTGCCAGCAGCTTAGTACAGGACTTCGAGCAGTACTTC. It yields the protein CASSLVQDFEQYF. The whole variable domain, filled in from reference TRBV11-2 and TRBJ2-7, reads EAGVAQSPRYKIIEKRQSVAFWCNPISGHATLYWYQQILGQGPKLLIQFQNNGVVDDSQLPKDRFSAERLKGVDSTLKIQPAKLEDSAVYLCASSLVQDFEQYFGPGTRLTVT.

There are many counts of this clonotype. The rearrangement joins TRBV2 to TRBJ1-1; TRBD1 matches at 7 bases. After removal of 7 bases from V and 4 bases from J, the junction contained 12 bases not matched to a gene. CDR3 size: 15 residues. CDR1 SNHLY and CDR2 FYNNEI come from the germline V gene. The CDR3 DNA reads as TGTGCCAGCAAAGGACAGGAAAGTCTCCCCACTGAAGCTTTCTTT. As protein: CASKGQESLPTEAFF.

This clonotype was detected only a few times. In DNA form, the CDR3 reads TGTGCCAGCAGCCCGGACAGGCGCGCCGGGGAGCTGTTTTTT. Its protein product is CASSPDRRAGELFF. This chain joins TRBV7-9 and TRBJ2-2; 7 bases line up with TRBD1. Per germline, CDR1 SEHNR and CDR2 FQNEAQ (reference sequence). V lost 5 bases and J lost 6; bases outside the gene matches: 6. The CDR3 has 14 amino acids.

This clonotype was seen many times. V and J are TRBV6-1 and TRBJ2-2; D is possibly TRBD1 (5 bases). There are 13 residues in the CDR3. CDR1 and CDR2 (germline): MNHNS, SASEGT. Trimming stripped 2 bases from V and 7 bases from J, with 8 bases between. The CDR3 DNA reads as TGTGCCAGCAGTGAATACAGGAGCGGGGAGCTGTTTTTT. Amino acids: CASSEYRSGELFF.

This clonotype was seen more than once but under ten times. The chain has TRBV20-1 and TRBJ2-4, with a possible D match to TRBD2 (6 bases). V was clipped by 6 bases and J by 5 bases, with 23 bases between them. Germline V gives CDR1 DFQATT, CDR2 SNEGSKA (reference sequence). This CDR3 has 16 residues. In DNA, the CDR3 is TGCAGTGCATCCGTCCTGTCCCCGGGGGACGAAAACATTCAGTACTTC. Translated: CSASVLSPGDENIQYF.

The chain carries TRBV7-6 and TRBJ2-2, with 8 bases lining up with TRBD2. Per germline, CDR1 SGHVS and CDR2 FNYEAQ. V lost 5 bases and J lost 2; bases outside the gene matches: 7. This CDR3 comprises 16 residues. CDR3 in DNA: TGTGCCAGCAGCCGGGGGGGGACTCTCAACACCGGGGAGCTGTTTTTT. It encodes CASSRGGTLNTGELFF.

This clonotype was seen at least ten times. The chain carries TRBV5-1 and TRBJ2-2; tentative D call: TRBD2 (6 bases). The V end was cut by 1 base, the J end by 1 base, with 11 bases between. This CDR3 contains 16 residues. Germline V gene data show CDR1 as SGHRS and CDR2 as YFSETQ. CDR3 bases: TGCGCCAGCAGCTTGAGCGGGTGGAAGAACACCGGGGAGCTGTTTTTT. It yields the protein CASSLSGWKNTGELFF. The variable domain in full, completed from reference TRBV5-1 and TRBJ2-2, reads KAGVTQTPRYLIKTRGQQVTLSCSPISGHRSVSWYQQTPGQGLQFLFEYFSETQRNKGNFPGRFSGRQFSNSRSEMNVSTLELGDSALYLCASSLSGWKNTGELFFGEGSRLTVL.

This clonotype appeared many times. The gene calls are TRBV27 and TRBJ2-2; 8 nucleotides line up with TRBD2. The V gene's germline CDR1 is MNHEY and CDR2 SMNVEV (reference sequence). The CDR3 is 15 residues long. V was clipped by 5 bases and J by 3 bases; unmatched bases: 5. CDR3 sequence: CASSEIAGYTGELFF. CDR3 nucleotide sequence: TGTGCCAGCAGTGAAATAGCGGGGTACACCGGGGAGCTGTTTTTT.